These 14 T cell receptor beta chains came from one sample sequenced in a study of T cells in Graves' hyperthyroidism and ophthalmopathy. TCR beta CDR3 regions were amplified from RNA. The study used the HTBI primer set for a first-round RT-PCR of the TCR CDR3. TCRdb re-derived calls from the multiplex PCR reads in MiXCR, one entry per CDR3 protein. The sample carries fewer than 600,000 distinct CDR3 sequences, approximately 15% recorded once. Input material: blood. Receptors were obtained from a middle-aged woman with Graves' hyperthyroidism.

This clonotype was detected many times. This chain's CDR3 is CASSPGQGVSGELFF. CDR3 nucleotides: TGTGCCAGCAGCCCAGGACAGGGGGTATCCGGGGAGCTGTTTTTT. J is TRBJ2-2 and V is TRBV7-2; 10 bases match TRBD1. V gave up 5 bases and J gave up 6 bases; unmatched junction bases: 6. CDR3 length: 15 amino acids. Germline-derived CDR1 and CDR2 are SGHTA and FQGNSA.

The chain has TRBV19 and TRBJ1-5, with TRBD1 matching 7 bases. With 5 bases clipped from V and 0 bases from J, the junction kept 4 bases outside the gene matches. CDR1 LNHDA and CDR2 SQIVND come from the germline V gene (reference sequence). The CDR3 extends over 15 amino acids. This CDR3 is CASSSQGNSNQPQHF. The CDR3 nucleotides are TGTGCCAGTAGTTCACAGGGGAATAGCAATCAGCCCCAGCATTTT.

In its sample, this clonotype was seen many times. The gene calls are TRBV3-1 and TRBJ2-2; D possibly corresponds to TRBD2 (5 bases). CDR3 length: 14 residues. Germline CDR1 is LGHDT and CDR2 is YNNKEL (reference sequence). V was cut by 3 bases and J by 6 bases, with 11 bases left in between. The CDR3 DNA follows: TGTGCCAGCAGCCAGAAGGGAGCAGCCGGGGAGCTGTTTTTT. Protein sequence: CASSQKGAAGELFF.

This clonotype was observed at least ten times. The rearrangement links TRBV29-1 to TRBJ1-3; the match to TRBD1 covers 8 bases. Germline V lookup: CDR1 SQVTM, CDR2 ANQGSEA. Unmatched junction bases numbered 5, after V lost 7 bases and J lost 0 bases. The CDR3 has 14 amino acids. The CDR3 protein is CSGKTGGSGNTIYF. CDR3 DNA: TGCAGCGGAAAAACAGGGGGCTCTGGAAACACCATATATTTT.

There are many counts of this clonotype. The V and J genes are TRBV27 and TRBJ1-2; D not resolved. Trimming pared 6 bases from V and 1 base from J, leaving 12 bases between. This CDR3 is built from 14 residues. CDR1 and CDR2 (germline): MNHEY, SMNVEV (reference sequence). The CDR3 region is CASSQKTSNYGYTF. The CDR3 region has the DNA TGTGCCAGCAGCCAGAAGACAAGTAACTATGGCTACACCTTC.

This clonotype was seen a handful of times. The chain employs TRBV6-1 and TRBJ2-2, with 8 bases matching TRBD2. This CDR3 region has 15 residues. In germline, CDR1 is MNHNS, CDR2 SASEGT. The J segment lost 6 bases and the V segment lost 6 bases, leaving 9 bases of the junction unmatched. CDR3 region: CASSQGLVISGELFF. CDR3 in DNA: TGTGCCAGCAGCCAGGGACTAGTGATCTCCGGGGAGCTGTTTTTT.

This clonotype was detected ten times or more. CDR3 loop: CASSPGAVDYGYTF. Here the CDR3 DNA reads TGTGCCAGCAGTCCTGGGGCGGTGGACTATGGCTACACCTTC. The V call is TRBV2, the J call TRBJ1-2; D perhaps matches TRBD1 (5 bases). The CDR3 runs 14 residues. Germline V CDR1 and CDR2: SNHLY, FYNNEI. V gave up 5 bases and J gave up 3 bases, with 13 bases separating them.

This clonotype occurred many times. The chain employs TRBV3-1 and TRBJ2-7, with 10 bases lining up with TRBD1. This CDR3 has 16 residues. The junction had 8 bases not matched to a gene; V was cut back by 3 bases and J by 3 bases. CDR1 is LGHDT and CDR2 is YNNKEL in the germline V gene (reference sequence). For the CDR3, the DNA is TGTGCCAGCAGCCAGCCCGGGACAGGGGATGGCTACGAGCAGTACTTC. Translating it yields CASSQPGTGDGYEQYF.

This chain connects TRBV18 to TRBJ1-2; TRBD1 is a possible D gene (5 bases). Germline lookup yields CDR1 KGHSH and CDR2 LQKENI. Trimming pared 2 bases from V and 3 bases from J, leaving 16 bases between. The CDR3 is 16 residues long. The CDR3 nucleotides are TGTGCCAGCTCACCAGAACCTCAGGGTACCGACTATGGCTACACCTTC. It is translated as CASSPEPQGTDYGYTF. Drawing the rest from reference TRBV18 and TRBJ1-2, the complete variable domain is NAGVMQNPRHLVRRRGQEARLRCSPMKGHSHVYWYRQLPEEGLKFMVYLQKENIIDESGMPKERFSAEFPKEGPSILRIQQVVRGDSAAYFCASSPEPQGTDYGYTFGSGTRLTVV.

This clonotype was seen more than once but under ten times. The J gene is TRBJ2-1, the V gene TRBV20-1; D might be TRBD1 (6 bases). From germline, CDR1 is DFQATT and CDR2 SNEGSKA (reference sequence). The length of the CDR3 is 15 residues. CDR3 in DNA: TGCAGAAACCTGCCGCTGGGGGCTTTCCACAATGAGCAGTTCTTC. Protein: CRNLPLGAFHNEQFF.

J is TRBJ2-7 and V is TRBV6-1, with a possible D match to TRBD1 (5 bases). The CDR3 is 14 amino acids. The germline CDR1 and CDR2 sequences are MNHNS and SASEGT. The CDR3 bases are TGTGCGAGCGCGAGCCAGGGTGTATCCTACGAGCAGTACTTC. This codes for CASASQGVSYEQYF.

This clonotype was observed at least ten times. The genes are TRBV29-1 and TRBJ2-1, with a tentative D call TRBD1 (5 bases). The germline CDR1 and CDR2 sequences are SQVTM and ANQGSEA. V lost 3 bases, J lost 9 bases, and 15 bases lay in between. The CDR3 is 13 residues long. CDR3 residues: CSVDSQQDIEQFF. CDR3 bases: TGCAGCGTTGACTCCCAGCAGGACATTGAGCAGTTCTTC.

The chain carries TRBV27 and TRBJ2-5, with D possibly being TRBD2 (6 bases). The germline V gene encodes CDR1 MNHEY and CDR2 SMNVEV (reference sequence). The CDR3 consists of 15 residues. V was pared by 6 bases and J by 4 bases, with 18 bases between. The CDR3 bases are TGTGCCAGCAGCTTAACGGGAGTACGTGGAGAGACCCAGTACTTC. Its protein product is CASSLTGVRGETQYF.

This clonotype was seen many times. For the CDR3, the DNA is TGTGCCAGCACCAAAGCAGGGGCTAACTATGGCTACACCTTC. Translating it yields CASTKAGANYGYTF. The chain employs TRBV5-6 and TRBJ1-2, with D possibly being TRBD1 (6 bases). Per germline, CDR1 SGHDT and CDR2 YYEEEE. The CDR3 has 14 amino acids. Trimming removed 6 bases at V and 0 bases at J, with 12 bases between.